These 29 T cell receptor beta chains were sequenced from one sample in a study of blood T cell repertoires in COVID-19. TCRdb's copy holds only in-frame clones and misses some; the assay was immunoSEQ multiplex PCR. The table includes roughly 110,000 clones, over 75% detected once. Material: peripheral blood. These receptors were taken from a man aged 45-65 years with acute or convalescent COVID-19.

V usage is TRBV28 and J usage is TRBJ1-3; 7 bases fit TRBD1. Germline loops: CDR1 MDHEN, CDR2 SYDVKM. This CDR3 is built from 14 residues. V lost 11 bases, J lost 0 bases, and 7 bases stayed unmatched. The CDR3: CASNRGSSGNTIYF. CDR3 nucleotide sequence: TGTGCCTCAAACAGGGGCAGCTCTGGAAACACCATATATTTT.

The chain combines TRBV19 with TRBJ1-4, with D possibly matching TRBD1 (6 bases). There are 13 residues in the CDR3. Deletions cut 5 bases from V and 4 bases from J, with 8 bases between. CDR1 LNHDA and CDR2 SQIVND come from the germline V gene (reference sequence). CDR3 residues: CASSRDINEKLFF. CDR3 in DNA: TGTGCCAGTAGTCGGGACATTAATGAAAAACTGTTTTTT.

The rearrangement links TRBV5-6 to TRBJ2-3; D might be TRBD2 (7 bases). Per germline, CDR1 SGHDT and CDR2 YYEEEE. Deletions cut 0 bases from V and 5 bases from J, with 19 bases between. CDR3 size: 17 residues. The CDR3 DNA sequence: TGTGCCAGCAGCTTGGTCGGGGTCGGGGGGCAAAGAGATACGCAGTATTTT. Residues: CASSLVGVGGQRDTQYF.

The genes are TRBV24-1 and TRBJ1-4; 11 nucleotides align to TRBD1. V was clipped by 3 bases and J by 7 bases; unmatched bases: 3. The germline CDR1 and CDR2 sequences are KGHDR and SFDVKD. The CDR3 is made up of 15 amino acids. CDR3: CATSDGGQGGEKLFF. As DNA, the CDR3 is TGTGCCACCAGTGATGGGGGACAGGGGGGTGAAAAACTGTTTTTT.

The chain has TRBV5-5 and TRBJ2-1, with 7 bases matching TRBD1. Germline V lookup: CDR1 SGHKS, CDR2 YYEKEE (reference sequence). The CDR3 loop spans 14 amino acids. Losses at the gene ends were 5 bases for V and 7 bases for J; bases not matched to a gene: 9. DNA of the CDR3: TGTGCCAGCAGTTTCAGACAGGGTGGGAATGAGCAGTTCTTC. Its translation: CASSFRQGGNEQFF.

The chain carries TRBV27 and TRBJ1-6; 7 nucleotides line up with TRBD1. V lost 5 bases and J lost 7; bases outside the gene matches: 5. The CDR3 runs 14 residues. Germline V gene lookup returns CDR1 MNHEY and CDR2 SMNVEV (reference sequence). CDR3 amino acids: CASSLRTGNSPLHF. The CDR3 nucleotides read TGTGCCAGCAGTCTGCGGACAGGAAATTCACCCCTCCACTTT.

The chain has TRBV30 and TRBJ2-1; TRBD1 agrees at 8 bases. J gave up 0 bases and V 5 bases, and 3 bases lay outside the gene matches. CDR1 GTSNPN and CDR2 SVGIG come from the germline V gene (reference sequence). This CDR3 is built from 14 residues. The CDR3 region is CAWETGGSYNEQFF. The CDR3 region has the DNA TGTGCCTGGGAAACAGGGGGCTCCTACAATGAGCAGTTCTTC.

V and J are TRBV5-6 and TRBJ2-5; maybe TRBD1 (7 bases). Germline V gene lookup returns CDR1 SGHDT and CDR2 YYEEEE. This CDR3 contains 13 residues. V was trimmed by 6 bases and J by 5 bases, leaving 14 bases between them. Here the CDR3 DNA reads TGTGCCAGCAATGTCAGGGGGAGGGAGACCCAGTACTTC. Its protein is CASNVRGRETQYF.

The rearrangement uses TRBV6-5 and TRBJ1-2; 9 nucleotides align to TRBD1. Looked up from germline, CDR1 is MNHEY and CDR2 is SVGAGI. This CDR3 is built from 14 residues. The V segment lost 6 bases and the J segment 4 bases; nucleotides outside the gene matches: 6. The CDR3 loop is CASSSGQGSYGYTF. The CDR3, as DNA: TGTGCCAGCAGCTCCGGACAGGGGAGCTATGGCTACACCTTC.

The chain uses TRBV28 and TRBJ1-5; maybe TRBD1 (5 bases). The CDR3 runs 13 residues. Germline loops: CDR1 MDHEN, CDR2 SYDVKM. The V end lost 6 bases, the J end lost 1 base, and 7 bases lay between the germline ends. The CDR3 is CASRAGSNQPQHF. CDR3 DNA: TGTGCCAGCAGGGCAGGGAGCAATCAGCCCCAGCATTTT.

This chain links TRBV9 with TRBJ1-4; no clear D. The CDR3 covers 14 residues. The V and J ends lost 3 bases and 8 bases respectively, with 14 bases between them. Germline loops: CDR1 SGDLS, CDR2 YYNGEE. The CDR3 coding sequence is TGTGCCAGCAGCGAAAAAGGGCCGGGGGAAAAACTGTTTTTT. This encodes CASSEKGPGEKLFF.

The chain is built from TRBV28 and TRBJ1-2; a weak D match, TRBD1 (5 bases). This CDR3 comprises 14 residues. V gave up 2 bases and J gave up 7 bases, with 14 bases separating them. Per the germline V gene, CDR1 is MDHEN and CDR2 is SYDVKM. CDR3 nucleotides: TGTGCCAGCAGTTTAGGGGGGGACCGGGGTGGCTACACCTTC. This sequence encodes CASSLGGDRGGYTF.

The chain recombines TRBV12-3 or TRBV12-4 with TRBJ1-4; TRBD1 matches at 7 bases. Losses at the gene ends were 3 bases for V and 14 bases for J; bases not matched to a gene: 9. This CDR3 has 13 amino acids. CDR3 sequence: CASSFALGTELFF. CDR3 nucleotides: TGTGCCAGCAGTTTTGCCTTAGGGACAGAGCTGTTTTTT.

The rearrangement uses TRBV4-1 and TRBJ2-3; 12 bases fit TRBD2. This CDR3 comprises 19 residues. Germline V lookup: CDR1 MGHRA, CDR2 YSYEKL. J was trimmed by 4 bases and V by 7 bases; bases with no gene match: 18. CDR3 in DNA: TGCGCCAGCACCCGTAGAGCTGGAAGGACTAGCGGGGCGCCAGATACGCAGTATTTT. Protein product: CASTRRAGRTSGAPDTQYF.

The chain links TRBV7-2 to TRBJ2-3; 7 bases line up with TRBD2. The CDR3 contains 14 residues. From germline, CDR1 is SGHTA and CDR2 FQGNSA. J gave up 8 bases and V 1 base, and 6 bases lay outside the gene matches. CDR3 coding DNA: TGTGCCAGCAGCTTAGTACGGGGGGATAGTACGCAGTATTTT. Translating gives CASSLVRGDSTQYF.

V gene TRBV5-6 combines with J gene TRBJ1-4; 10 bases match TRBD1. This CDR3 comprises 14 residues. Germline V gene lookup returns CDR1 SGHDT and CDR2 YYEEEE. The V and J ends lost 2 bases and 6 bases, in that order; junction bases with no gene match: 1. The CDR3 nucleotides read TGTGCCAGCAGCTTTGACAGGGGGCATGAAAAACTGTTTTTT. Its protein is CASSFDRGHEKLFF.

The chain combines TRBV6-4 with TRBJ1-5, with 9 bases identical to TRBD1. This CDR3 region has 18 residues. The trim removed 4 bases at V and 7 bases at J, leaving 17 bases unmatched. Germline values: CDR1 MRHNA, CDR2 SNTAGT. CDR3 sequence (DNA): TGTGCCAGCAGTGCGGAGAGGAAGGACAGGGGAAAAGGGCAGCCCCAGCATTTT. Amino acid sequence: CASSAERKDRGKGQPQHF.

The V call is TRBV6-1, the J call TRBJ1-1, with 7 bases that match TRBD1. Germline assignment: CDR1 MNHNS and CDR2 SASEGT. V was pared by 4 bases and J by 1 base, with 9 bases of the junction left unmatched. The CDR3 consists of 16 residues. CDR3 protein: CASSGNLGQPNTEAFF. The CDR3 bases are TGTGCCAGCAGTGGAAACCTGGGACAGCCGAACACTGAAGCTTTCTTT.

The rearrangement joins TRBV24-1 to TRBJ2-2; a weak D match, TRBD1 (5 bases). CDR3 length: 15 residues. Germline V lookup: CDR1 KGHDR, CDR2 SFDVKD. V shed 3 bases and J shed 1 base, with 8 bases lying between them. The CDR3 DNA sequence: TGTGCCACCAGTGATGGGGCCCAGAACACCGGGGAGCTGTTTTTT. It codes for CATSDGAQNTGELFF.

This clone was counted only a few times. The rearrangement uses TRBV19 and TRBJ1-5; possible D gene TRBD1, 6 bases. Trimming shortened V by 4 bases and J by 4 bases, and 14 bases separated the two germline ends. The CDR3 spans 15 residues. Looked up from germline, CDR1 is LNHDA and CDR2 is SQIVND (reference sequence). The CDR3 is CASSTTGMRNQPQHF. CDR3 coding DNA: TGTGCCAGTAGTACCACAGGGATGCGGAATCAGCCCCAGCATTTT.

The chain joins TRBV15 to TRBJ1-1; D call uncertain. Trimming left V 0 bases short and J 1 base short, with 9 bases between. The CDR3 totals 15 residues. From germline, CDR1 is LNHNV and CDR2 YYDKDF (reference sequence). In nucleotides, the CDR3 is TGTGCCACCAGCAGAGATACTCGGGGGAACACTGAAGCTTTCTTT. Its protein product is CATSRDTRGNTEAFF.

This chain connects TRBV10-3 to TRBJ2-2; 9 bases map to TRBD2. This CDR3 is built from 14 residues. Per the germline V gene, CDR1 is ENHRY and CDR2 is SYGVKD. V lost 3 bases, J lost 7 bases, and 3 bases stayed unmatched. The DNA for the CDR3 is TGTGCCATCAGTGACGGAGCGGGGGGCGGGGAGCTGTTTTTT. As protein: CAISDGAGGGELFF.

For the CDR3, the DNA is TGTGCCAGCAGCTTTACCGGGACAGGGGGTATAAAACTGTTTTTT. It is translated as CASSFTGTGGIKLFF. This chain joins TRBV27 and TRBJ1-4, with TRBD1 matching 11 bases. V trimming: 6 bases; J trimming: 10 bases; junction bases outside the gene matches: 10. This CDR3 is 15 amino acids long. Germline loops: CDR1 MNHEY, CDR2 SMNVEV (reference sequence).

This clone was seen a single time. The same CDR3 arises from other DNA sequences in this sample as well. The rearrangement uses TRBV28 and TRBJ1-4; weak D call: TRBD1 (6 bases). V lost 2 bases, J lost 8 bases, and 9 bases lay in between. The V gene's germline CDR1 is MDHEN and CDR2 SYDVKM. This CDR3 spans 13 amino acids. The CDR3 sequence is CASSLTGLEKLFF. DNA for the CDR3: TGTGCCAGCAGTTTAACAGGGTTGGAAAAACTGTTTTTT.

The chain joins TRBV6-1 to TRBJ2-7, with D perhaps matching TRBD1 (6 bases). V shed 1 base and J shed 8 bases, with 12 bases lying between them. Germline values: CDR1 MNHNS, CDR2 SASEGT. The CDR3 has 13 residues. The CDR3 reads CASSEEGVGQQYV. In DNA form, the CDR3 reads TGTGCCAGCAGTGAAGAGGGGGTCGGGCAGCAGTACGTC.

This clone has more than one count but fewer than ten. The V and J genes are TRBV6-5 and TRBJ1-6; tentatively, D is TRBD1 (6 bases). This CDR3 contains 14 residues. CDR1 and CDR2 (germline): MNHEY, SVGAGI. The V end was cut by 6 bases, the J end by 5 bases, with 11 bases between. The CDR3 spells CASRRTVDNSPLHF. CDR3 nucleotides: TGTGCCAGCAGGCGGACAGTTGATAATTCACCCCTCCACTTT.

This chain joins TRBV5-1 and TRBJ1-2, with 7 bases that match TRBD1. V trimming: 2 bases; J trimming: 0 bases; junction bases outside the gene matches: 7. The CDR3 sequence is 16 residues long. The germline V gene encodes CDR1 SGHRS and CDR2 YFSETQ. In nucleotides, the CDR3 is TGCGCCAGCAGCTTCGGACAGGTACTAGCTAACTATGGCTACACCTTC. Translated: CASSFGQVLANYGYTF.

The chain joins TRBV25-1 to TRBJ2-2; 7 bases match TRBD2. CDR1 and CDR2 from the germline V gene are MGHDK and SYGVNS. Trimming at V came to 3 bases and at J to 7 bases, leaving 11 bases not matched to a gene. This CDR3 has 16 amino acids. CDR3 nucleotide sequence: TGTGCCAGCAGTGAGAATGGTGGCGGGGGTAACGGGGAGCTGTTTTTT. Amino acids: CASSENGGGGNGELFF.

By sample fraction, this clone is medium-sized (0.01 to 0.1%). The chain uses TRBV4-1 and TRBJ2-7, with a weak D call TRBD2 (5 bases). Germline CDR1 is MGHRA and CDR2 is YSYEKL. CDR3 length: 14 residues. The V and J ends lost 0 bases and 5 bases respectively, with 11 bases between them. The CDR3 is CASSQDIRGNEQYF. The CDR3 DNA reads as TGCGCCAGCAGCCAAGATATTCGGGGTAACGAGCAGTACTTC.